One and the same sample provided the 21 T cell receptor beta chains below, sequenced in a study of blood T cell repertoires in COVID-19. Produced via immunoSEQ multiplex PCR; TCRdb's table is partial and in-frame only. The repertoire includes just over 300,000 clones, about 90% of them detected once, and 1.8% sits in the top ten. The sequenced sample consisted of peripheral blood. The receptor source for this set is a woman under 40 with COVID-19, enrolled during active disease.

This chain connects TRBV4-1 to TRBJ2-7, with 9 nucleotides matching TRBD2. The germline gives CDR1 MGHRA, CDR2 YSYEKL. The length of the CDR3 is 16 residues. The J segment lost 2 bases and the V segment lost 5 bases, leaving 10 bases of the junction unmatched. In DNA form, the CDR3 reads TGCGCCAGCAGCAAGACGGAGCGGGGGGATACCTACGAGCAGTACTTC. The encoded protein is CASSKTERGDTYEQYF.

The V and J genes are TRBV2 and TRBJ2-1; TRBD2 matches 9 bases. CDR3 length: 14 residues. Germline-derived CDR1 and CDR2 are SNHLY and FYNNEI. J gave up 1 base and V 7 bases, and 2 bases lay outside the gene matches. The CDR3 region is CASISGGSYNEQFF. The CDR3 DNA is TGTGCCAGCATCAGCGGGGGGTCCTACAATGAGCAGTTCTTC.

This sequence joins TRBV7-8 and TRBJ2-7; 9 bases fit TRBD1. Germline V gene sequence: CDR1 SGHVS, CDR2 FQNEAQ. Trimming at V came to 3 bases and at J to 5 bases, leaving 8 bases not matched to a gene. The CDR3 is 15 residues long. The CDR3 region has the DNA TGTGCCAGCAGCTTGAACAGGGGGCTTCTTGACGAGCAGTACGTC. Protein sequence: CASSLNRGLLDEQYV.

This clone was seen only a few times. The chain couples TRBV11-2 to TRBJ1-4; D is unresolved. Trimming pared 5 bases from V and 5 bases from J, leaving 12 bases between. The CDR3 spans 14 residues. Germline V gene lookup returns CDR1 SGHAT and CDR2 FQNNGV. CDR3 region: CASSPRGSNEKLFF. CDR3 sequence (DNA): TGTGCCAGCAGCCCTCGAGGCTCAAATGAAAAACTGTTTTTT.

A word on this clone: Other DNA variants within this sample encode the same CDR3. The gene calls are TRBV29-1 and TRBJ1-1, with D maybe TRBD1 (6 bases). CDR3 length equals 13 residues. The V gene lost 7 bases and the J gene lost 0 bases, with 12 bases spanning the gap. Per germline, CDR1 SQVTM and CDR2 ANQGSEA. The CDR3 DNA sequence: TGCAGCGCCACGGACAGAGTGAACACTGAAGCTTTCTTT. Residues: CSATDRVNTEAFF.

The V call is TRBV6-6, the J call TRBJ2-6; D perhaps matches TRBD1 (6 bases). The germline gives CDR1 MNHNY, CDR2 SVGAGI (reference sequence). Trimming removed 5 bases at V and 4 bases at J, with 12 bases between. The CDR3 runs 15 residues. In DNA form, the CDR3 reads TGTGCCAGCAGTACCCAGGGGACCGGGGCCAACGTCCTGACTTTC. Its protein product is CASSTQGTGANVLTF.

V usage is TRBV24-1 and J usage is TRBJ2-1, with 8 bases lining up with TRBD1. Trimming at V came to 8 bases and at J to 8 bases, leaving 7 bases not matched to a gene. This CDR3 is 13 amino acids long. The germline CDR1 and CDR2 sequences are KGHDR and SFDVKD. The CDR3 sequence is CATKGQGFDEQFF. CDR3 nucleotide sequence: TGTGCCACCAAAGGACAGGGTTTCGATGAGCAGTTCTTC.

The chain employs TRBV20-1 and TRBJ2-7, with 7 bases lining up with TRBD1. CDR3 length: 11 amino acids. Germline lookup yields CDR1 DFQATT and CDR2 SNEGSKA (reference sequence). The ends lost 6 bases at V and 5 bases at J; junction bases unmatched: 4. The CDR3 is CSALTGNEQYF. Here the CDR3 DNA reads TGCAGTGCCCTGACAGGGAACGAGCAGTACTTC.

The rearrangement uses TRBV6-2 or TRBV6-3 and TRBJ1-2, with D unclear. V was trimmed by 2 bases and J by 5 bases, leaving 15 bases between them. The CDR3 contains 15 residues. Looked up from germline, CDR1 is MNHEY and CDR2 is SVGEGT. For the CDR3, the DNA is TGTGCCAGCAGTTACATTGTAGAAGCTTCTTATGGCTACACCTTC. Amino acid sequence: CASSYIVEASYGYTF.

This chain joins TRBV11-2 and TRBJ1-6, with 9 bases lining up with TRBD1. The germline V gene encodes CDR1 SGHAT and CDR2 FQNNGV. CDR3 size: 15 residues. After removal of 5 bases from V and 6 bases from J, the junction contained 5 bases not matched to a gene. The CDR3 nucleotides are TGTGCCAGCAGCACCCCGGGACAGGGTAATTCACCCCTCCACTTT. Its protein is CASSTPGQGNSPLHF.

Points on this clone: The identical CDR3 is also encoded by other nucleotide sequences in the sample. V usage is TRBV5-1 and J usage is TRBJ1-1, with a tentative D call TRBD1 (5 bases). Germline-derived CDR1 and CDR2 are SGHRS and YFSETQ. The CDR3 is made up of 14 amino acids. The V end lost 1 base, the J end lost 1 base, and 8 bases lay between the germline ends. CDR3 sequence: CASSLSGGNTEAFF. In nucleotides, the CDR3 is TGCGCCAGCAGCTTGTCGGGGGGGAACACTGAAGCTTTCTTT.

The chain employs TRBV24-1 and TRBJ1-5; 7 bases fit TRBD1. The CDR3 runs to 16 residues. Germline V gene sequence: CDR1 KGHDR, CDR2 SFDVKD. V dropped 2 bases and J dropped 3; count of bases not matched to a gene: 6. In nucleotides, the CDR3 is TGTGCCACCAGTGATTCAGCGACAGGGCCCAATCAGCCCCAGCATTTT. Translating it yields CATSDSATGPNQPQHF.

J is TRBJ1-1 and V is TRBV2, with 8 nucleotides matching TRBD1. Losses at the gene ends were 6 bases for V and 4 bases for J; bases not matched to a gene: 7. The CDR3 extends over 14 amino acids. Germline CDR1 and CDR2: SNHLY and FYNNEI. CDR3 coding DNA: TGTGCCAGCAGACCCTGGACAGGGCCCACTGAAGCTTTCTTT. It codes for CASRPWTGPTEAFF.

The V call is TRBV9, the J call TRBJ1-5, with D possibly being TRBD1 (5 bases). Germline V CDR1 and CDR2: SGDLS, YYNGEE. The length of the CDR3 is 13 residues. V shed 0 bases and J shed 7 bases, with 8 bases lying between them. In DNA, the CDR3 is TGTGCCAGCAGCGTAGATCCAGGGCAGCCCCAGCATTTT. This codes for CASSVDPGQPQHF. Filled out from reference TRBV9 and TRBJ1-5, the complete variable domain reads DSGVTQTPKHLITATGQRVTLRCSPRSGDLSVYWYQQSLDQGLQFLIQYYNGEERAKGNILERFSAQQFPDLHSELNLSSLELGDSALYFCASSVDPGQPQHFGDGTRLSIL.

The rearrangement joins TRBV19 to TRBJ1-6; D is perhaps TRBD1 (5 bases). The germline V gene encodes CDR1 LNHDA and CDR2 SQIVND (reference sequence). This CDR3 spans 14 amino acids. V shed 5 bases and J shed 7 bases, with 12 bases lying between them. CDR3 DNA sequence: TGTGCCAGTAGTGACAGCCCCAGCAATTCACCCCTCCACTTT. This encodes CASSDSPSNSPLHF. Complete variable domain (other parts from reference TRBV19 and TRBJ1-6): DGGITQSPKYLFRKEGQNVTLSCEQNLNHDAMYWYRQDPGQGLRLIYYSQIVNDFQKGDIAEGYSVSREKKESFPLTVTSAQKNPTAFYLCASSDSPSNSPLHFGNGTRLTVT.

The V and J genes are TRBV28 and TRBJ1-3, with D possibly matching TRBD1 (5 bases). V gave up 3 bases and J gave up 12 bases, with 24 bases separating them. The CDR3 runs 16 residues. In germline, CDR1 is MDHEN, CDR2 SYDVKM. Here the CDR3 reads CASSFAGDDSSPLIYF. CDR3 in DNA: TGTGCCAGCAGTTTCGCGGGGGACGACTCCTCTCCCCTCATATATTTT.

This clone was recorded once. The chain has TRBV19 and TRBJ1-1; 7 bases fit TRBD1. Unmatched junction bases numbered 5, after V lost 10 bases and J lost 0 bases. Germline V lookup: CDR1 LNHDA, CDR2 SQIVND (reference sequence). This CDR3 has 13 residues. This chain's CDR3 is CATRDSLNTEAFF. The DNA for the CDR3 is TGTGCCACTAGGGACAGTTTGAACACTGAAGCTTTCTTT. Looking up the rest from reference TRBV19 and TRBJ1-1 gives the full variable domain: DGGITQSPKYLFRKEGQNVTLSCEQNLNHDAMYWYRQDPGQGLRLIYYSQIVNDFQKGDIAEGYSVSREKKESFPLTVTSAQKNPTAFYLCATRDSLNTEAFFGQGTRLTVV.

This sequence joins TRBV9 and TRBJ2-7, with a tentative D call TRBD1 (6 bases). The V gene lost 0 bases and the J gene lost 0 bases, with 10 bases spanning the gap. CDR3 length: 15 residues. Germline V CDR1 and CDR2: SGDLS, YYNGEE. In DNA form, the CDR3 reads TGTGCCAGCAGCGTAGGACAGGACCCCTCCTACGAGCAGTACTTC. It is translated as CASSVGQDPSYEQYF.

This chain links TRBV6-2 or TRBV6-3 with TRBJ1-2; D uncertain. This CDR3 is 13 amino acids long. From germline, CDR1 is MNHEY and CDR2 SVGEGT. Trimming took off 0 bases at V and 7 bases at J, with 9 bases between the two ends. Here the CDR3 DNA reads TGTGCCAGCAGTTACTCGGGCGTTAGTGGCTACACCTTC. It codes for CASSYSGVSGYTF.

This chain connects TRBV5-8 to TRBJ2-1; the D gene is possibly TRBD2 (5 bases). The CDR3 extends over 15 amino acids. The ends were cut back, 0 bases at V and 6 bases at J, with 13 bases in the middle. From germline, CDR1 is SGHTS and CDR2 YDEGEE. The CDR3 here is CASSLGRIRGNEQFF. The CDR3 region has the DNA TGTGCCAGCAGCTTGGGGCGGATCCGGGGCAATGAGCAGTTCTTC. The full variable domain, rest sourced from reference TRBV5-8 and TRBJ2-1, is EAGVTQSPTHLIKTRGQQATLRCSPISGHTSVYWYQQALGLGLQFLLWYDEGEERNRGNFPPRFSGRQFPNYSSELNVNALELEDSALYLCASSLGRIRGNEQFFGPGTRLTVL.

The V and J genes are TRBV7-9 and TRBJ2-5, with D possibly matching TRBD2 (6 bases). Trimming shortened V by 5 bases and J by 2 bases, and 12 bases separated the two germline ends. Germline V gene sequence: CDR1 SEHNR, CDR2 FQNEAQ (reference sequence). The CDR3 consists of 14 residues. The CDR3 bases are TGTGCCAGCAGCGCTTACCGGGGGCAAGAGACCCAGTACTTC. Amino acid sequence: CASSAYRGQETQYF.